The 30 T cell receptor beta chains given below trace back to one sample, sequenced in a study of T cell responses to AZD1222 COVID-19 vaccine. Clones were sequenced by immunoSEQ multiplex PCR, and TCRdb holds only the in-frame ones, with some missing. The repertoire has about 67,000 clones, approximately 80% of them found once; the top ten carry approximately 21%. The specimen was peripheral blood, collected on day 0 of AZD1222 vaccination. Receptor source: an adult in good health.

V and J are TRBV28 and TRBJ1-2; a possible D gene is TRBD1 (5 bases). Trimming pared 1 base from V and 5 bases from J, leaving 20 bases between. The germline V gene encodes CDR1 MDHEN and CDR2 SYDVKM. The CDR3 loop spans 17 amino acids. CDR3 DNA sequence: TGTGCCAGCAGTTTATTTCAGGGTTGGGCTCAAAAATATGGCTACACCTTC. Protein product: CASSLFQGWAQKYGYTF.

CDR3 bases: TGTGCCAGCAGCCAAGCCGGATATGTGGGGGATACAGATACGCAGTATTTT. As protein: CASSQAGYVGDTDTQYF. The chain recombines TRBV4-2 with TRBJ2-3, with D possibly called TRBD1 or TRBD2 (5 bases each). The CDR3 covers 17 residues. Trimming shortened V by 1 base and J by 3 bases, and 17 bases separated the two germline ends. Per germline, CDR1 LGHNA and CDR2 YNFKEQ.

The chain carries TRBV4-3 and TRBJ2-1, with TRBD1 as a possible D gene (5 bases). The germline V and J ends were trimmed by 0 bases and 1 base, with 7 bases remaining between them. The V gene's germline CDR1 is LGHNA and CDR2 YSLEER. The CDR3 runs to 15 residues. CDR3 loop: CASSQDAGSYNEQFF. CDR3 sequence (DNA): TGCGCCAGCAGCCAAGATGCAGGGTCCTACAATGAGCAGTTCTTC.

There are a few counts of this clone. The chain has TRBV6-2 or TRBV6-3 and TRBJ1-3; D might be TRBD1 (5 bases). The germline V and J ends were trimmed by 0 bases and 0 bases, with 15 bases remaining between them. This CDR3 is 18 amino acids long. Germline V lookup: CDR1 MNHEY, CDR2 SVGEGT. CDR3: CASSYSRPTGGSGNTIYF. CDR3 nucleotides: TGTGCCAGCAGTTACTCGAGGCCCACCGGGGGCTCTGGAAACACCATATATTTT.

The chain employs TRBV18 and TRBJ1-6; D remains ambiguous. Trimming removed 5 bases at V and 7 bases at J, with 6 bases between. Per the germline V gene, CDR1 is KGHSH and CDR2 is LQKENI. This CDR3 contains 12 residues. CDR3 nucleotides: TGTGCCAGCTCAACGGGGAATTCACCCCTCCACTTT. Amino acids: CASSTGNSPLHF.

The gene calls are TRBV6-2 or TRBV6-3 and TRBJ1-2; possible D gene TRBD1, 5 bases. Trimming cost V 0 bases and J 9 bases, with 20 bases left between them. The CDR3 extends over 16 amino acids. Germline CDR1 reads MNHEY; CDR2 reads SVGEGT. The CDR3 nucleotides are TGTGCCAGCAGTTACTCGGGACTTGCCGGGACGGCCAGCTACACCTTC. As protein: CASSYSGLAGTASYTF.

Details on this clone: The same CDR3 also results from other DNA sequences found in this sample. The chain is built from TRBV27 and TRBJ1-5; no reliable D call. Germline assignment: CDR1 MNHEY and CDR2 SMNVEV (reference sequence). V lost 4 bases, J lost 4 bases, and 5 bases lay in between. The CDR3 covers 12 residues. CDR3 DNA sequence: TGTGCCAGCAGTTCCACTAATCAGCCCCAGCATTTT. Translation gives CASSSTNQPQHF.

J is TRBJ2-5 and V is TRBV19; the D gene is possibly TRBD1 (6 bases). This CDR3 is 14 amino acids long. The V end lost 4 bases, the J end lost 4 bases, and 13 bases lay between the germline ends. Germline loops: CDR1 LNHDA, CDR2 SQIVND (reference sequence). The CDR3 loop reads CASSTTGMGETQYF. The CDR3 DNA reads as TGTGCCAGTAGTACTACAGGGATGGGAGAGACCCAGTACTTC.

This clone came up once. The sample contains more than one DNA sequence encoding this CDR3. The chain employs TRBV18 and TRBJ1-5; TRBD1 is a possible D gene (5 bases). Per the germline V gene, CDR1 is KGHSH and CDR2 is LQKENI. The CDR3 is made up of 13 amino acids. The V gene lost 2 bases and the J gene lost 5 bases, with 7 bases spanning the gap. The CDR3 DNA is TGTGCCAGCTCACCATCCAGGGATCAGCCCCAGCATTTT. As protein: CASSPSRDQPQHF.

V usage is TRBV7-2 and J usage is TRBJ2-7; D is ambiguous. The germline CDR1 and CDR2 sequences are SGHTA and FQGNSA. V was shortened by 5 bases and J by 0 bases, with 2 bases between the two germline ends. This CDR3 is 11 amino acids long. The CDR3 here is CASSPSYEQYF. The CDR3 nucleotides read TGTGCCAGCAGCCCCTCCTACGAGCAGTACTTC.

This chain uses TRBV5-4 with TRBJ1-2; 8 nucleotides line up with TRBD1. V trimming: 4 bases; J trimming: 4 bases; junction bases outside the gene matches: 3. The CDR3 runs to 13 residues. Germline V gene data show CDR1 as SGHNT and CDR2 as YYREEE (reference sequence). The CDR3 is CASSGTGGYGYTF. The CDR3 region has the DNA TGTGCCAGCAGCGGAACAGGGGGCTATGGCTACACCTTC.

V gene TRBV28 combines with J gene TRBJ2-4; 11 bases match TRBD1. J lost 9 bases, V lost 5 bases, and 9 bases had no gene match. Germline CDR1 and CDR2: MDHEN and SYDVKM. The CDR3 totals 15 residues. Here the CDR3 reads CASSTPGTGGVIQYF. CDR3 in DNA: TGTGCCAGCAGTACGCCGGGGACAGGGGGTGTCATTCAGTACTTC.

The CDR3 spells CASSPGGPNYGYTF. CDR3 coding DNA: TGCGCCAGCAGCCCCGGAGGGCCCAACTATGGCTACACCTTC. The chain uses TRBV5-1 and TRBJ1-2; D unresolved. V was pared by 4 bases and J by 2 bases, with 12 bases between. The germline CDR1 and CDR2 sequences are SGHRS and YFSETQ. CDR3 length: 14 residues.

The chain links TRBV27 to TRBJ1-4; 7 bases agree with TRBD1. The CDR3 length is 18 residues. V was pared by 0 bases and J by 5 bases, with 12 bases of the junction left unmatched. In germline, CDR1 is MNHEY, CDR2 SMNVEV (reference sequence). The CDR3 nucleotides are TGTGCCAGCAGTTTATCCTCCAGGGGGGTCAGCCGAAATGAAAAACTGTTTTTT. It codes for CASSLSSRGVSRNEKLFF.

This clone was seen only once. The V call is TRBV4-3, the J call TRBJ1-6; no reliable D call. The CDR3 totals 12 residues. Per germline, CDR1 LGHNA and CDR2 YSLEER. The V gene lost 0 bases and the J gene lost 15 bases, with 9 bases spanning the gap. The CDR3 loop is CASSQDRAVLHF. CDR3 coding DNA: TGCGCCAGCAGCCAAGATCGGGCGGTCCTCCACTTT.

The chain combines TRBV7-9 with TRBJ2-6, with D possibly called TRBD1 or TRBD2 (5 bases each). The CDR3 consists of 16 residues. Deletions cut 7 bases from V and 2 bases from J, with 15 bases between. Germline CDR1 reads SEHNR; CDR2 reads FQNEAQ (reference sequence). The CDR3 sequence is CASIPRGVPGANVLTF. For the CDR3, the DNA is TGTGCCAGCATCCCAAGAGGGGTCCCTGGGGCCAACGTCCTGACTTTC.

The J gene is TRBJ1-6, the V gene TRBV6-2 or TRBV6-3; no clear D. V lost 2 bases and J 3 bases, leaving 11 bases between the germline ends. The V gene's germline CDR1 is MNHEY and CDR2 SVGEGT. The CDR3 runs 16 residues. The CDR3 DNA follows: TGTGCCAGCAGTTACCCCGCGACTGTCTATAATTCACCCCTCCACTTT. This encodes CASSYPATVYNSPLHF.

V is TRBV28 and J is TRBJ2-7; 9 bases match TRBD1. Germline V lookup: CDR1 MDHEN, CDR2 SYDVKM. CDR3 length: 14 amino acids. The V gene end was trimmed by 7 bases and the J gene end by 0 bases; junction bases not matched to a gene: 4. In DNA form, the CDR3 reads TGTGCCAGCACAGCGGGACAGGGCTCCTACGAGCAGTACTTC. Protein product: CASTAGQGSYEQYF.

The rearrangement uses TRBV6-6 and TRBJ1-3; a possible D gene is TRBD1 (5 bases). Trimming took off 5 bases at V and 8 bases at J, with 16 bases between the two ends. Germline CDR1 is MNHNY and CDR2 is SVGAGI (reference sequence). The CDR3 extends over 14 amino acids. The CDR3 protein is CASSTTGGTDTIYF. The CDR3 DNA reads TGTGCCAGCAGTACCACCGGGGGTACGGACACCATATATTTT.

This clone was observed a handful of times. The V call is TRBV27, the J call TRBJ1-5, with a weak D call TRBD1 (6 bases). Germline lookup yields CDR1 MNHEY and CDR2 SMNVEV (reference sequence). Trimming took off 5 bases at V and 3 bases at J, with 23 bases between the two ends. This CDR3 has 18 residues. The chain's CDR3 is CASSERPGAVGSNQPQHF. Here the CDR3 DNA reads TGTGCCAGCAGTGAGCGACCAGGGGCGGTAGGGTCCAATCAGCCCCAGCATTTT.

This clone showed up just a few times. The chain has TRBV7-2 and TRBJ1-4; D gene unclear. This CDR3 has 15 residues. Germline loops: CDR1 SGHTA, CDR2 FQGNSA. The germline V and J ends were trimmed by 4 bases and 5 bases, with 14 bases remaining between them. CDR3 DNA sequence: TGTGCCAGCAGCTCATCTGAGATGTTCAATGAAAAACTGTTTTTT. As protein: CASSSSEMFNEKLFF.

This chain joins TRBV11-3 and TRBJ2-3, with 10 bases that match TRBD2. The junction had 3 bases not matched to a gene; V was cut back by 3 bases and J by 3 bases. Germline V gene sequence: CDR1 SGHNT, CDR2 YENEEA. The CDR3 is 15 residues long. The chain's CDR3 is CASSFSGGLTDTQYF. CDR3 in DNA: TGTGCCAGCAGCTTTAGCGGGGGGTTGACAGATACGCAGTATTTT.

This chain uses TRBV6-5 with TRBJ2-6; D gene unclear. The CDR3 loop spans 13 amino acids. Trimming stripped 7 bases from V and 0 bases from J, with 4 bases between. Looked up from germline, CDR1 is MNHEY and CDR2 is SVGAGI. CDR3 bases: TGTGCCAGCACCTTCTCTGGGGCCAACGTCCTGACTTTC. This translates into CASTFSGANVLTF.

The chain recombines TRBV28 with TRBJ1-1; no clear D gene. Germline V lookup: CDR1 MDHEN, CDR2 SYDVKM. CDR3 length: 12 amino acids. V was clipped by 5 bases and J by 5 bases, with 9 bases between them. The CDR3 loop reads CASSPGWTEAFF. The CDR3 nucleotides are TGTGCCAGCAGTCCTGGGTGGACTGAAGCTTTCTTT.

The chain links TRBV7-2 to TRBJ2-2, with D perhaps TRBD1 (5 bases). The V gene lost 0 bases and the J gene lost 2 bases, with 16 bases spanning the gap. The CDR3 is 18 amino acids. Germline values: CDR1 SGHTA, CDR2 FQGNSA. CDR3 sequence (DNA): TGTGCCAGCAGCTTAGCGCTAAGTGGTCAGGGAAACACCGGGGAGCTGTTTTTT. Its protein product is CASSLALSGQGNTGELFF.

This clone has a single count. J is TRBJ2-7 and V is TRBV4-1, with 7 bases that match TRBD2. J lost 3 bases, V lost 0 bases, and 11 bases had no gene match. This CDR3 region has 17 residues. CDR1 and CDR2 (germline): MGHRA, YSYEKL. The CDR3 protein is CASSQDSTSASYYEQYF. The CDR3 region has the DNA TGCGCCAGCAGCCAAGATTCAACTAGCGCTTCTTACTACGAGCAGTACTTC.

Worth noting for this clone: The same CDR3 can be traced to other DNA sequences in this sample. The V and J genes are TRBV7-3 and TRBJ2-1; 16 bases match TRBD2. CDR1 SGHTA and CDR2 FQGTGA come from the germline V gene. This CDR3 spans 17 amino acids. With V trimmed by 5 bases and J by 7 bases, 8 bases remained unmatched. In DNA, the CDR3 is TGTGCCAGCAGCCCCCTGGGACTAGCGGGGGGGCGGAATGAGCAGTTCTTC. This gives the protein CASSPLGLAGGRNEQFF.

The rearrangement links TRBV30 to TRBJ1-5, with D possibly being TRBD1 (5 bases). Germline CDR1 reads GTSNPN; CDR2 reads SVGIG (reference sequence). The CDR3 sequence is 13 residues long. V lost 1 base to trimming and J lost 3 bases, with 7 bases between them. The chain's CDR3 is CAWSAGFNQPQHF. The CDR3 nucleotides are TGTGCCTGGAGTGCAGGGTTCAATCAGCCCCAGCATTTT. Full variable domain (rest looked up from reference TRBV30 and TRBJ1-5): SQTIHQWPATLVQPVGSPLSLECTVEGTSNPNLYWYRQAAGRGLQLLFYSVGIGQISSEVPQNLSASRPQDRQFILSSKKLLLSDSGFYLCAWSAGFNQPQHFGDGTRLSIL.

CDR3 region: CASSFTNRNQPQHF. The CDR3 DNA reads TGTGCCAGCAGTTTCACAAACAGGAATCAGCCCCAGCATTTT. V gene TRBV6-2 or TRBV6-3 combines with J gene TRBJ1-5, with a tentative D call TRBD1 (5 bases). Between the trimmed V and J ends, which lost 4 bases and 4 bases, there was a span of 11 bases. Germline CDR1 reads MNHEY; CDR2 reads SVGEGT. The CDR3 sequence is 14 residues long.

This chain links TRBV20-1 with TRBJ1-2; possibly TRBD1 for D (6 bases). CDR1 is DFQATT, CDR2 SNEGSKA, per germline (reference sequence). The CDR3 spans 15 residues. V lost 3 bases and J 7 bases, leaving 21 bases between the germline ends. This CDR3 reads CSASSRGGSTGGYTF. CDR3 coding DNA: TGCAGTGCTAGTTCTCGAGGGGGGTCGACGGGTGGCTACACCTTC.